These T cell receptor beta chains were read from a single sample in a study of T cell responses to AZD1222 COVID-19 vaccine. Clones were read by immunoSEQ multiplex PCR, and TCRdb kept only the in-frame ones, dropping some. The sample comprises about 140,000 clones, around 90% of which are singletons, and 3% to 4% rests with the top ten. Here the sequenced sample was peripheral blood, taken 28 days after the second AZD1222 dose. These TCRs come from an adult who received the AZD1222 COVID-19 vaccine. The CDR3 runs from the conserved cysteine through the conserved F or W. The D gene is left open where the match is weak. A row's size may be missing; if present it is once, few, many or a size class.

D gene,clone size,V gene,J gene,CDR3 protein,CDR3 DNA
-,-,TRBV7-8,TRBJ2-7,CASSLLRNPYEQYF,TGTGCCAGCAGCCTCCTCCGGAACCCCTACGAGCAGTACTTC
-,once,TRBV27,TRBJ2-5,CASSATPTKTETQYF,TGTGCCAGCAGTGCCACCCCAACGAAAACTGAGACCCAGTACTTC
-,few,TRBV14,TRBJ1-1,CASSREFEAFF,TGTGCCAGCAGCCGAGAGTTTGAAGCTTTCTTT
-,-,TRBV3-1/TRBV3-2,TRBJ1-1,CASSRVNTEAFF,TGTGCCAGCAGTCGGGTGAACACTGAAGCTTTCTTT
TRBD1,-,TRBV3-1/TRBV3-2,TRBJ1-4,CASSLGQGGEKLFF,TGTGCCAGCAGCCTAGGACAGGGGGGGGAAAAACTGTTTTTT
-,-,TRBV28,TRBJ2-3,CASSQGTFSTDTQYF,TGTGCCAGCAGTCAAGGGACCTTTAGCACAGATACGCAGTATTTT
-,-,TRBV3-1/TRBV3-2,TRBJ2-4,CASSQGLIVDIQYF,TGTGCCAGCAGCCAAGGGTTAATCGTGGACATTCAGTACTTC
-,-,TRBV6-5,TRBJ1-6,CASIWGFYSPLHF,TGTGCCAGCATCTGGGGATTTTATTCACCCCTCCACTTT
-,-,TRBV11-2,TRBJ1-1,CASSLVGDGTEAFF,TGTGCCAGCAGCTTAGTTGGGGATGGGACTGAAGCTTTCTTT
TRBD1,-,TRBV28,TRBJ2-1,CASSSLTGGRNEQFF,TGTGCCAGCAGTTCACTGACAGGGGGCAGGAATGAGCAGTTCTTC
-,once,TRBV13,TRBJ2-7,CASSLWGVGQTYEQYF,TGTGCCAGCAGCCTTTGGGGCGTGGGACAAACCTACGAGCAGTACTTC
TRBD1,-,TRBV30,TRBJ2-7,CAWSEAGTGSSNF,TGTGCCTGGAGTGAGGCCGGGACAGGGAGTTCGAACTTC
-,-,TRBV10-3,TRBJ1-6,CAINDQTGSPLHF,TGTGCCATCAACGACCAAACCGGTTCACCCCTCCACTTT
-,-,TRBV4-1,TRBJ1-5,CASSPVVGPLNQPQHF,TGCGCCAGCAGCCCAGTCGTAGGCCCCCTAAATCAGCCCCAGCATTTT
-,-,TRBV5-5,TRBJ1-2,CASSLLESSGYTF,TGTGCCAGCAGCTTGTTGGAGAGTTCGGGCTACACCTTC
-,few,TRBV2,TRBJ1-3,CASKGDISGNTIYF,TGTGCCAGCAAAGGGGACATCTCTGGAAACACCATATATTTT
-,-,TRBV19,TRBJ1-3,CASSIPQTQKQSGNTIYF,TGTGCCAGTAGTATTCCGCAAACACAAAAACAATCTGGAAACACCATATATTTT
TRBD1,-,TRBV6-5,TRBJ1-5,CASRAGTGGGQPQHF,TGTGCCAGCAGAGCCGGGACAGGGGGAGGGCAGCCCCAGCATTTT
TRBD1,-,TRBV5-4,TRBJ1-6,CASSLTGEERSPLHF,TGTGCCAGCAGTTTGACAGGGGAAGAGCGGTCACCCCTCCACTTT
TRBD2,-,TRBV9,TRBJ2-1,CASSVGTGSGSFNEQFF,TGTGCCAGCAGCGTAGGGACAGGTAGCGGGAGTTTCAATGAGCAGTTCTTC
TRBD2,-,TRBV6-6,TRBJ2-2,CASRPPGSAGDRKLFF,TGTGCCAGCAGACCCCCGGGGTCAGCGGGAGACCGTAAGCTGTTTTTT
TRBD1,-,TRBV7-2,TRBJ2-3,CASSFQLIQGSTDTQYF,TGTGCCAGCAGCTTCCAGCTCATACAGGGGAGCACAGATACGCAGTATTTT
-,-,TRBV28,TRBJ1-2,CASSSPGAYGYTF,TGTGCCAGCAGTTCCCCGGGGGCCTATGGCTACACCTTC
TRBD1,-,TRBV28,TRBJ2-3,CASSPIFQGDSTDTQYF,TGTGCCAGCAGTCCCATATTTCAGGGGGACAGCACAGATACGCAGTATTTT
TRBD2,-,TRBV5-1,TRBJ2-1,CASSLATSGRVNEQFF,TGCGCCAGCAGCTTGGCCACTAGCGGGAGGGTTAATGAGCAGTTCTTC
-,-,TRBV7-8,TRBJ2-1,CASSPGTDWQSNEQFF,TGTGCCAGCAGCCCAGGAACGGATTGGCAAAGCAATGAGCAGTTCTTC
-,-,TRBV28,TRBJ2-1,CASSLGPQGLIYNEQFF,TGTGCCAGCAGTTTAGGTCCCCAGGGATTGATCTACAATGAGCAGTTCTTC
-,-,TRBV5-1,TRBJ1-1,CASSLLTGKNTEAFF,TGCGCCAGCAGCTTGTTAACAGGGAAGAACACTGAAGCTTTCTTT
-,-,TRBV4-1,TRBJ2-1,CASSQDVGLGSSYNEQFF,TGCGCCAGCAGCCAAGATGTTGGGCTAGGGAGCTCCTACAATGAGCAGTTCTTC
TRBD1,-,TRBV2,TRBJ2-7,CASSDNRGTDEQYF,TGTGCCAGCAGTGACAACAGGGGTACCGACGAGCAGTACTTC
-,few,TRBV5-5,TRBJ1-1,CASSLAAWTEAFF,TGTGCCAGCAGCTTGGCCGCTTGGACTGAAGCTTTCTTT
-,-,TRBV9,TRBJ1-6,CASSDQGSYNSPLHF,TGTGCCAGCAGCGACCAGGGGAGCTATAATTCACCCCTCCACTTT
TRBD2,-,TRBV7-3,TRBJ2-1,CASSLGTSMFTEQFF,TGTGCCAGCAGCCTCGGGACTAGCATGTTTACTGAGCAGTTCTTC
-,many,TRBV4-1,TRBJ2-6,CASSGGTVSGANVLTF,TGCGCCAGCAGCGGGGGAACCGTCTCTGGGGCCAACGTCCTGACTTTC
-,-,TRBV20-1,TRBJ1-2,CSASSGMGGYTF,TGCAGTGCTAGTAGCGGGATGGGGGGCTACACCTTC
-,-,TRBV10-3,TRBJ1-2,CAIRPRDGGDGYTF,TGTGCCATCAGACCCCGTGACGGGGGAGATGGCTACACCTTC
TRBD1,once,TRBV6-6,TRBJ2-7,CASERGQGAGEQYF,TGTGCCAGTGAAAGGGGACAGGGGGCGGGGGAGCAGTACTTC
TRBD1,-,TRBV29-1,TRBJ1-4,CSVDTGGLGEKLFF,TGCAGCGTTGACACAGGGGGCCTGGGTGAAAAACTGTTTTTT
-,-,TRBV4-2,TRBJ1-2,CASSQDRAGVSLNYGYTF,TGTGCCAGCAGCCAAGATAGGGCAGGGGTTTCTCTCAACTATGGCTACACCTTC
-,-,TRBV18,TRBJ1-2,CASSQTENYGYTF,TGTGCCAGCTCTCAGACGGAAAACTATGGCTACACCTTC
TRBD1,-,TRBV7-2,TRBJ1-2,CASSLAVGQGHGYTF,TGTGCCAGCAGCTTAGCTGTTGGACAGGGCCATGGCTACACCTTC
-,-,TRBV19,TRBJ1-5,CASSIGQYNQPQHF,TGTGCCAGTAGTATCGGGCAGTACAATCAGCCCCAGCATTTT
-,-,TRBV6-1,TRBJ2-4,CASSEVYDKNIQYF,TGTGCCAGCAGTGAAGTTTACGACAAAAACATTCAGTACTTC
-,few,TRBV15,TRBJ1-2,CATSRDRRQDGYTF,TGTGCCACCAGCAGAGATAGGAGACAGGATGGCTACACCTTC
-,-,TRBV18,TRBJ1-5,CASSMGPPSSNQPQHF,TGTGCCAGCTCAATGGGACCTCCGTCAAGCAATCAGCCCCAGCATTTT
-,few,TRBV20-1,TRBJ1-1,CSARVGVGAFF,TGCAGTGCTAGAGTCGGGGTTGGAGCTTTCTTT
-,few,TRBV7-9,TRBJ2-5,CASSHPGQHQETQYF,TGTGCCAGCAGCCACCCCGGACAGCACCAAGAGACCCAGTACTTC
-,-,TRBV19,TRBJ1-1,CASSFRGGNTEAFF,TGTGCCAGTAGTTTCAGGGGAGGGAACACTGAAGCTTTCTTT
TRBD1,few,TRBV6-5,TRBJ2-5,CASSQGENQETQYF,TGTGCCAGCAGCCAGGGGGAGAACCAAGAGACCCAGTACTTC
-,few,TRBV19,TRBJ2-3,CASRTAQGDTQYF,TGTGCCAGTCGGACAGCTCAGGGAGATACGCAGTATTTT
-,few,TRBV6-1,TRBJ1-1,CASSDRANTEAFF,TGTGCCAGCAGTGACAGGGCCAACACTGAAGCTTTCTTT
-,-,TRBV7-8,TRBJ1-2,CASSWDDHGYTF,TGTGCCAGCAGCTGGGACGATCATGGCTACACCTTC
-,-,TRBV7-3,TRBJ1-6,CASSLRDGQCISLLHF,TGTGCCAGCAGCTTAAGAGACGGTCAGTGCATTAGTCTCCTCCACTTT
-,-,TRBV6-5,TRBJ2-7,CASSYDYQSYEQYF,TGTGCCAGCAGTTACGACTATCAGTCCTACGAGCAGTACTTC